Described below is a single TCR beta chain sequence and its context. Sequence at one end of the junction differs from germline and may be a read error. This record comes from a study of blood T cells in healthy people across ages. The use of a sample-barcoded 5' primer and a J-beta primer mix characterized a second PCR of about 7 to 12 cycles. TCRdb analysed the 5' RACE reads with MiXCR anew, one entry per CDR3 protein. Of about 720,000 distinct CDR3 sequences listed, 22% are singletons. Germline lookup yields CDR1 SGHRS and CDR2 YFSETQ. This CDR3 contains 14 residues. V is TRBV5-1 and J is TRBJ2-2, with TRBD2 as a possible D gene (5 bases). This clonotype originated in a man in his sixties or seventies in good health. Specimen: blood. DNA of the CDR3: TGCGCCAGCAGCTTTAGCATTATCACCGGGGAGTTGTTTTTT. Translating gives CASSFSIITGELFF. The full variable domain, in which reference TRBV5-1 and TRBJ2-2 provide the parts outside the CDR3, is KAGVTQTPRYLIKTRGQQVTLSCSPISGHRSVSWYQQTPGQGLQFLFEYFSETQRNKGNFPGRFSGRQFSNSRSEMNVSTLELGDSALYLCASSFSIITGELFFGEGSRLTVL.